This note documents a single TCR beta chain sequence. Its cognate antigen has yet to be identified. Within one base of it there is no much larger clone, and no base qualities were kept. The cohort was made up of approximately 670 healthy bone marrow donors. Cohort members were all nominally healthy when sampled, although unrecorded immune exposures were likely present. The donor tested CMV seronegative and was one of the 352 seronegative cohort members. A peripheral blood sample was collected from each donor, and TCR beta sequencing was performed on peripheral blood mononuclear cells. The Qiagen DNeasy Blood Extraction Kit was used to extract genomic DNA from the blood cell samples. The data belong to a study of cytomegalovirus exposure and HLA in healthy donors (dated by TCRdb to the late 2010s). Concerning the study at large: An earlier analysis of approximately 600 of the donors reported approximately 270 Gb of sequence data and around 110 million unique TCR beta sequences from some 180 million T cells. Roughly 300 gigabases of sequencing data and 70 million to 85 million unique TCR sequences were included in an early release covering under 650 HLA-typed donors. Of the approximately 400 genotyped donors, about 84% fell in the genetic ancestry cluster associated with self-reported Caucasian donors. The study aimed to test whether cataloging public T cell receptors could reveal signatures of past pathogen exposure. The study used immunosequencing to profile the T cell repertoires of 600 to 850 subjects and linked those repertoires to cytomegalovirus serostatus. Besides the first cohort of around 700 subjects, a separate validation cohort made up of 120 different subjects was used. To predict cytomegalovirus infection status, the study brought together high-throughput TCR immunosequencing, statistical association of individual TCRs with disease status, and machine learning. A later analysis re-examined previously published TCR beta repertoires from about 700 donors and added high-resolution HLA genotyping to investigate patterns of TCR occurrence. Rather than using new phenotypic data, the later analysis identified candidate immune exposures from TCR beta sequences and from how often those sequences occurred across donors. An earlier analysis of roughly 580 of the donors used high-throughput TCR beta sequencing to judge whether each TCR beta V gene segment behaved as functional or pseudogenic. Alongside the repertoire data, information on donor age, sex, ethnicity and CMV serostatus was compiled. A later genetic analysis used genome-wide SNP genotypes for 398 of the 666 donors, treating that subset as a discovery cohort. All discovery cohort repertoires had been generated using a single sequencing platform. Both class I and class II loci were covered by HLA typing, at four-digit resolution. The number of typed donors differed by locus: roughly 620-640 for A, B, C, DRB1 and DQB1; approximately 520 for DQA1; 606 for DPA1; and 400 to 480 for DPB1. Roughly five DR-DQ haplotypes were treated as single units for association and clustering because of strong linkage in the cohort. Among under 450 genotyped donors of the cohort, an average of about 240,000 unique TCR beta nucleotide sequences were sequenced per donor, roughly 20% of them non-productive. Overall study results and their limits: A total of some 180 TCR beta chains were listed by the study as associated with cytomegalovirus. In vitro tests confirmed that a few of the cytomegalovirus-associated TCR beta chains recognize cytomegalovirus antigens. A cluster of highly shared sequence variants was judged likely to represent a technical artifact of the sequencing pipeline. A later analysis associated 15,000 or so TCR beta sequences with specific HLA alleles at a false discovery rate of 0.05. Sequencing depth was assumed to be roughly uniform across donors in the presence/absence analyses, though that assumption may not hold. According to a later analysis, TCR association rates differed among HLA loci, with DRB1 alleles showing the most associated TCRs and HLA-C alleles showing the fewest. A later genetic analysis reported fewer N-insertions in productive TCRs among donors in an Asian-associated ancestry cluster than the roughly 700-donor mean. V-gene and J-gene trimming of TCR beta chains was associated with a missense DCLRE1C variant in a later genetic analysis, and the association was replicated in an independent cohort. Cytomegalovirus status was reported to be diagnosed by the classifier with high specificity and sensitivity in both the original and validation cohorts. Some IMGT-functional V segments, including TRBV6-2 and TRBV6-3, could not be distinguished by the 87-base-pair reads and were therefore excluded. Most TCR sequences were observed very rarely across donors, whereas some public TCRs were present in many individuals. In a later analysis, HLA-associated TCR beta chains were found to be more clonally expanded and to have lower generation probabilities than equally common non-associated chains. The earlier analysis of 587 of the donors excluded 15 to 20 rarely observed V segments, including chromosome 9 orphons, because counts were too low. A further reported finding was that TCR beta sequences accurately predicted the HLA-A and HLA-B alleles for most subjects in the first cohort. Because HLA typing was unavailable for some donors at each locus, only the typed subset was used in association tests. This cohort had only TCR beta chains sequenced, and the lack of alpha or paired-chain data limited which features could be detected. It was suggested by the authors that the approach could potentially be generalized to other disease states and immunological phenotypes. The only immune exposure information available for the cohort was CMV serostatus. When HLA alleles, especially DR and DQ, strongly co-occurred, attributing TCR associations to individual alleles was difficult. A later analysis reported that several top co-occurrence clusters appeared linked to parvovirus B19, influenza, CMV and Epstein-Barr virus. Correlated functional status among segregating V segments might be attributable to linkage disequilibrium, but an unknown experimental factor could not be ruled out. An earlier analysis of 450 to 750 of the donors showed that most TCR beta V segments appeared in productive rearrangements either about 90% or about 30% of the time, which broadly matched IMGT annotations. According to a later analysis, most CMV-associated TCR beta chains appeared to be HLA-restricted, and the HLA associations seemed to be driven largely by CMV exposure.

Trimming takes 5 bases from V and 2 bases from J, and the germline ends sit 13 bases apart. Based on the germline V gene, the CDR1 and CDR2 sequences are SGHDT and YYEEEE. The CDR3 holds 14 amino acids from the cysteine to the phenylalanine. The retained sequence is limited to the CDR3, 42 bases, with the frame set at the first base. The method behind the library was the immunoSEQ multiplex PCR assay. For the multiplex PCR, a mixture combining 60 forward primers for TCR Vbeta segments and 13 reverse primers for TCR Jbeta segments was used. The CDR3 region of rearranged TCR beta genes was amplified from genomic DNA with a multiplex PCR assay. On the Illumina HiSeq System, the amplified TCR beta libraries were sequenced as 87-base-pair reads. Per the source publication's procedure: Across the 640 or so repertoires, a later analysis counted tens of millions of unique TCR beta chains, approximately 12 million of which were shared by at least two donors. To remove PCR and sequencing errors, raw reads were error-corrected and collapsed into unique sequences using a nearest-neighbor algorithm that merged closely related sequences. Alignment of CDR3 sequences to IMGT reference sequences was used to assign V, D and J gene segments. Each retained sequence needed at least a six-nucleotide match to both a V gene segment and a J gene segment. A rearrangement counted as productive if the CDR3 had no stop codons and remained in frame with V and J, and every other rearrangement counted as non-productive. Following IMGT convention, CDR3 was defined as the stretch from the second conserved V-encoded cysteine up to the conserved J-encoded phenylalanine. The earlier analysis of 450 to 750 of the donors excluded any sequence lacking an unambiguous match to a single V gene segment. An earlier analysis of fewer than 750 of the donors classified V segments as functional when productive rearrangements were above 56.7% and as segregating when the standard deviation between donors was above 5%. To diagnose cytomegalovirus status from the catalog of TCR beta chain sequences, a statistical classification framework was built. A later analysis assigned V and J genes by comparing TCR nucleotide sequences with IMGT/GENE-DB human TR gene sequences. The TCRdist pipeline was used in a later analysis to assign CDR3 sequences and most-parsimonious VDJ recombination scenarios. In a later analysis, each TCR beta chain was defined by its CDR3 amino acid sequence together with its V-gene family, and reads without a unique V-gene family were excluded. In a later analysis, 450 to 600 highly shared, low-generation-probability nucleotide sequences were removed to address suspected cross-contamination and a sequencing artifact. For each public chain, a later analysis derived a clonal expansion index from normalized ranks of inferred template counts within each repertoire. Generation probabilities in a later analysis came from a VDJ recombination model fitted to out-of-frame rearrangements, and those results were checked against IGoR. In a later analysis, hypergeometric tests were used to score TCR-TCR, TCR-HLA and TCR-CMV co-occurrence, with a repertoire-size bias correction applied to TCR pairs. In a later analysis, false discovery rates were estimated by permuting HLA or CMV assignments 20 times. A later analysis grouped co-occurring TCRs with DBSCAN, adding TCRdist sequence similarity when clustering within HLA-allele-positive subsets. Co-occurrence clustering excluded repertoires with fewer than 30,000 or more than 120,000 public chains, plus five with anomalous nucleotide sharing. TCRdb's version of the immuneACCESS table is confined to in-frame rearrangements and falls short of the full clone set. An unresolved V gene accounts for under half of the shortfall where checked; the remainder is of unknown origin. V and J calls and clone size are given by that table; D and trimming were obtained from the DNA. The sample has 150,000 to 200,000 clones on record, roughly four fifths of them singletons. Together, the top ten hold around 1.9% of the sample.

The chain employs TRBV5-6 and TRBJ1-1; no confident D gene assignment can be made. Specimen: PBMCs. The source is a man aged 18 to 30 in good health and CMV-seronegative. Read as DNA, the sequence is TGTGCCAGCAGTCGTAGAGGCCTTAACACTGAAGCTTTCTTT. The resulting protein is CASSRRGLNTEAFF.